The 20 T cell receptor beta chains below all came from one sample that was sequenced in a study of T cell repertoires in cytomegalovirus infection (dated by TCRdb to 2018 to 2020). Their antigens are not known. Taken with the paper, the label for treatment or condition translates to: in vitro stimulation with specific CMV peptide epitopes to enrich CMV-specific T cells. The instrument was an Illumina HiSeq 1500. TCRdb cleaned the public reads at Q25 with fastp, built clones with MiXCR and kept in-frame beta chains. Rows with one shared CDR3 protein collapse into an entry with the most common genes and DNA. This sample has roughly 990,000 distinct CDR3 sequences in its table, and approximately 33% of those were observed once. Of the sample, 13% falls within the top ten clones. The source material was cultured CD8+ T cells from PBMCs, sampled from culture after CMV antigen stimulation. The source is a human donor in good health (CMV status not recorded). Some clones in this sample may be carry-over from other donors' samples.

The rearrangement uses TRBV27 and TRBJ1-1, with D possibly matching TRBD1 (6 bases). V lost 6 bases and J lost 5, with 22 bases in between. The CDR3 runs 16 residues. Germline values: CDR1 MNHEY, CDR2 SMNVEV (reference sequence). CDR3 region: CASSPWEGGYGTEAFF. The CDR3, as DNA: TGTGCCAGCAGCCCCTGGGAGGGGGGTTATGGTACTGAAGCTTTCTTT.

About this clonotype: A read error may be the cause here, since a much bigger clone is one base away. The V and J genes are TRBV7-3 and TRBJ2-3; 10 bases agree with TRBD2. The J segment lost 5 bases and the V segment lost 7 bases, leaving 9 bases of the junction unmatched. This CDR3 spans 15 amino acids. Germline V gives CDR1 SGHTA, CDR2 FQGTGA. This CDR3 is CASNTTSGLRDTQYF. CDR3 nucleotide sequence: TGTGCCAGCAACACGACTAGCGGGCTACGAGATACGCAGTATTTT.

This clonotype has just a few counts. This sequence joins TRBV7-6 and TRBJ2-2, with D unclear. Trimming took off 5 bases at V and 8 bases at J, with 18 bases between the two ends. CDR1 and CDR2 (germline): SGHVS, FNYEAQ. The CDR3 totals 15 residues. CDR3 amino acids: CASSPYDSSPGELFF. The DNA of the CDR3 is TGTGCCAGCAGCCCTTACGACTCCTCACCGGGGGAGCTGTTTTTT.

This chain connects TRBV29-1 to TRBJ2-7, with D maybe TRBD2 (5 bases). The V and J ends lost 7 bases and 3 bases respectively, with 16 bases between them. This CDR3 has 13 amino acids. Germline V gives CDR1 SQVTM, CDR2 ANQGSEA. Written as DNA, the CDR3 is TGCAGCGCCAAGACGGGATCCGACTACGAGCAGTACTTC. Translating it yields CSAKTGSDYEQYF.

This chain uses TRBV12-3 or TRBV12-4 with TRBJ1-2, with D perhaps matching TRBD1 (5 bases). V lost 6 bases, J lost 7 bases, and 6 bases lay in between. This CDR3 is built from 10 residues. The CDR3, as DNA: TGTGCCAGCAGGGGGACTGGCTACACCTTC. This translates into CASRGTGYTF.

This clonotype was counted a few times. The chain recombines TRBV6-6 with TRBJ2-1, with a possible D match to TRBD2 (5 bases). Germline V gene sequence: CDR1 MNHNY, CDR2 SVGAGI (reference sequence). Trimming removed 5 bases from V and 0 bases from J, with 8 bases in between. The CDR3 runs to 14 residues. CDR3 nucleotides: TGTGCCAGCAGTACTAGGCCCTCCTACAATGAGCAGTTCTTC. Its translation: CASSTRPSYNEQFF.

The rearrangement joins TRBV14 to TRBJ1-2, with D unclear. CDR3 length: 14 amino acids. The germline gives CDR1 SGHDN, CDR2 FVKESK. Trimming took off 2 bases at V and 3 bases at J, with 10 bases between the two ends. The CDR3 region is CASSQMQSYYGYTF. Here the CDR3 DNA reads TGTGCCAGCAGCCAAATGCAGTCATACTATGGCTACACCTTC.

About this clonotype: Mismatch with germline at one junction end may stem from a read error. Written as DNA, the CDR3 is TGCTGCGTTGAAGAGAAGGGGCCCGGGGAGCTGTTTTTT. This translates into CCVEEKGPGELFF. The chain links TRBV29-1 to TRBJ2-2, with D possibly matching TRBD1 (5 bases). Germline CDR1 SQVTM, CDR2 ANQGSEA. The CDR3 has 13 amino acids.

This clonotype was counted only a few times. The rearrangement links TRBV10-3 to TRBJ1-6, with a tentative D call TRBD1 (5 bases). CDR3 length: 16 residues. Deletions cut 6 bases from V and 0 bases from J, with 12 bases between. Germline CDR1 ENHRY, CDR2 SYGVKD. CDR3 DNA: TGTGCCATCAGGACAGTCGACAGCTCCTATAATTCACCCCTCCACTTT. Translating it yields CAIRTVDSSYNSPLHF.

This clonotype was seen at least ten times. The V call is TRBV5-1, the J call TRBJ1-1, with 8 bases matching TRBD1. This CDR3 is built from 15 residues. The V gene end was trimmed by 2 bases and the J gene end by 3 bases; junction bases not matched to a gene: 6. The V gene's germline CDR1 is SGHRS and CDR2 YFSETQ. The CDR3 nucleotides are TGCGCCAGCAGCTTAGGACAGGGAGGGGACACTGAAGCTTTCTTT. Protein product: CASSLGQGGDTEAFF.

J is TRBJ1-6 and V is TRBV4-1, with D perhaps matching TRBD1 (6 bases). Trimming took off 0 bases at V and 9 bases at J, with 15 bases between the two ends. Germline CDR1 MGHRA, CDR2 YSYEKL. This CDR3 region has 16 residues. CDR3 residues: CASSQDLWGAPSPLHF. As DNA, the CDR3 is TGCGCCAGCAGCCAAGATCTCTGGGGGGCTCCTTCACCCCTCCACTTT.

This clonotype was found a few times. The chain recombines TRBV6-2 or TRBV6-3 with TRBJ2-2; D gene uncertain. CDR1 is MNHEY and CDR2 is SVGEGT in the germline V gene. The ends were cut back, 6 bases at V and 7 bases at J, with 12 bases in the middle. This CDR3 has 13 amino acids. The CDR3: CASSRFGDGELFF. The CDR3 DNA reads as TGTGCCAGCAGCCGCTTTGGGGACGGGGAGCTGTTTTTT.

This clonotype was detected ten times or more. This chain connects TRBV6-6 to TRBJ2-2; D gene ambiguous. Germline CDR1 and CDR2: MNHNY and SVGAGI (reference sequence). V was shortened by 10 bases and J by 0 bases, with 12 bases between the two germline ends. CDR3 length: 14 amino acids. CDR3 DNA: TGTGCCACCGGGCAGACGGCGAACACCGGGGAGCTGTTTTTT. Protein: CATGQTANTGELFF.

The rearrangement links TRBV20-1 to TRBJ1-2, with 10 nucleotides matching TRBD1. The CDR3 runs to 19 residues. V dropped 1 base and J dropped 2; count of bases not matched to a gene: 16. Looked up from germline, CDR1 is DFQATT and CDR2 is SNEGSKA (reference sequence). The CDR3, as DNA: TGCAGTGCTAGAGGTTCATACGAAGACAGGGGGCTGTTCAACTATGGCTACACCTTC. Protein product: CSARGSYEDRGLFNYGYTF.

This clonotype was seen only a few times. The chain links TRBV10-3 to TRBJ2-3; D gene unclear. The germline V and J ends were trimmed by 4 bases and 6 bases, with 11 bases remaining between them. Per the germline V gene, CDR1 is ENHRY and CDR2 is SYGVKD. This CDR3 is 13 amino acids long. The CDR3 nucleotides are TGTGCCATCAGTGGTGATACCGCGGATACGCAGTATTTT. Its translation is CAISGDTADTQYF.

This clonotype has more than one count but fewer than ten. The gene calls are TRBV5-1 and TRBJ2-2; D is perhaps TRBD1 (6 bases). Per germline, CDR1 SGHRS and CDR2 YFSETQ. V was clipped by 7 bases and J by 0 bases, with 19 bases between them. The CDR3 is 17 residues long. CDR3 in amino acids: CASSLDYTGPNTGELFF. As DNA, the CDR3 is TGCGCCAGCTCCCTCGACTATACAGGGCCGAACACCGGGGAGCTGTTTTTT.

This clonotype was seen only a few times. This chain uses TRBV6-5 with TRBJ2-3; no reliable D call. Germline values: CDR1 MNHEY, CDR2 SVGAGI. Trimming removed 4 bases from V and 4 bases from J, with 18 bases in between. The CDR3 runs to 16 residues. CDR3 in amino acids: CASSFGPSYVADTQYF. The CDR3 DNA reads as TGTGCCAGCAGTTTCGGACCCTCGTACGTCGCAGATACGCAGTATTTT.

This clonotype has a handful of counts. CDR3 protein: CASSPPPDRNIQYF. DNA of the CDR3: TGTGCCAGCAGCCCCCCCCCGGACAGAAACATTCAGTACTTC. J is TRBJ2-4 and V is TRBV7-9, with a possible D match to TRBD1 (6 bases). The CDR3 is made up of 14 amino acids. V gave up 5 bases and J gave up 6 bases, with 14 bases separating them. Germline V gives CDR1 SEHNR, CDR2 FQNEAQ (reference sequence).

V gene TRBV7-2 combines with J gene TRBJ1-1; D may be TRBD1 (5 bases). Germline values: CDR1 SGHTA, CDR2 FQGNSA. CDR3 size: 16 residues. With 1 base removed from V and 0 bases from J, the gap between germline ends came to 12 bases. DNA of the CDR3: TGTGCCAGCAGCTTAGGCAGGGTTCGGGTGAACACTGAAGCTTTCTTT. It specifies CASSLGRVRVNTEAFF.

The chain recombines TRBV19 with TRBJ2-5; D unresolved. V lost 3 bases and J 2 bases, leaving 16 bases between the germline ends. Germline values: CDR1 LNHDA, CDR2 SQIVND (reference sequence). The CDR3 totals 16 residues. CDR3 DNA sequence: TGTGCCAGTAGTATTCGCATCCGGATTTGTCAAGAGACCCAGTACTTC. It codes for CASSIRIRICQETQYF.